This T cell receptor beta chain was obtained from a study of blood T cell repertoires in COVID-19. For the study at large: The analysed material was cDNA or gDNA that came from T cells, B-cell-depleted T cells, or PBMCs.

TCRdb's copy holds only in-frame clones and misses some; the assay was immunoSEQ multiplex PCR. The sample holds roughly 180,000 clones; approximately 81% are singletons and the top ten take 8% to 11%. In its sample, this clone was seen a few times. The CDR3 is made up of 16 amino acids. V lost 3 bases to trimming and J lost 2 bases; unmatched junction nucleotides: 1. The V gene's germline CDR1 is ENHRY and CDR2 SYGVKD. This clonotype was obtained from a woman older than 75 with active or convalescent COVID-19. Sequenced input: peripheral blood. The chain joins TRBV10-3 to TRBJ2-1, with 13 nucleotides matching TRBD2. For the CDR3, the DNA is TGTGCCATCAGTGAAACTAGCGGGAGGGCCTACAATGAGCAGTTCTTC. This translates into CAISETSGRAYNEQFF.